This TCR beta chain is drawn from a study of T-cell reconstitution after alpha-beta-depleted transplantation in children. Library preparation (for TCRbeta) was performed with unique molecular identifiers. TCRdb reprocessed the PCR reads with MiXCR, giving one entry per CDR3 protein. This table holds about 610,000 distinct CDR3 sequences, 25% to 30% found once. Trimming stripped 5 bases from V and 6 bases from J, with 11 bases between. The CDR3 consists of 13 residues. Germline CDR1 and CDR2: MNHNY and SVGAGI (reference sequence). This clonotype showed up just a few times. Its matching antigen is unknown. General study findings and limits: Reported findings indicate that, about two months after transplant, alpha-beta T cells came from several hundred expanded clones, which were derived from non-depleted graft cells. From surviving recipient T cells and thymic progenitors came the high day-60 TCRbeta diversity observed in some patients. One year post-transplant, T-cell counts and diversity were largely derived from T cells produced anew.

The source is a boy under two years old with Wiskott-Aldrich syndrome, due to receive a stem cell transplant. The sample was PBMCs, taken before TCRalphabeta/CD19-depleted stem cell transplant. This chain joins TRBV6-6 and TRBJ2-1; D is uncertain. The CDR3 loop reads CASSGREGNEQFF. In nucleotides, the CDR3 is TGTGCCAGCAGTGGCCGAGAAGGCAATGAGCAGTTCTTC.